Listed here are 30 T cell receptor beta chains from one sample, sequenced in a study of radiotherapy plus CTLA-4 blockade in lung cancer. Produced via immunoSEQ multiplex PCR; TCRdb's table is partial and in-frame only. The sample carries about 85,000 clones, more than 75% recorded once. The source was peripheral blood, collected from a patient treated with radiotherapy plus ipilimumab. The source of these receptors is a human donor with non-small cell lung cancer who had a partial response to radiotherapy plus ipilimumab.

The chain has TRBV19 and TRBJ1-5, with TRBD1 matching over 8 bases. J was trimmed by 8 bases and V by 5 bases; bases with no gene match: 14. The CDR3 consists of 16 residues. Germline V gives CDR1 LNHDA, CDR2 SQIVND (reference sequence). CDR3 region: CASSGRTGPLSEPQHF. In nucleotides, the CDR3 is TGTGCCAGTAGTGGGAGGACAGGGCCGCTGAGCGAGCCCCAGCATTTT. The full variable domain, its missing parts supplied by reference TRBV19 and TRBJ1-5, is DGGITQSPKYLFRKEGQNVTLSCEQNLNHDAMYWYRQDPGQGLRLIYYSQIVNDFQKGDIAEGYSVSREKKESFPLTVTSAQKNPTAFYLCASSGRTGPLSEPQHFGDGTRLSIL.

The gene calls are TRBV18 and TRBJ1-5; maybe TRBD1 (5 bases). The CDR3 spans 15 residues. The V end was cut by 3 bases, the J end by 4 bases, with 13 bases between. CDR1 is KGHSH and CDR2 is LQKENI in the germline V gene. Here the CDR3 DNA reads TGTGCCAGCTCACCTCGCTCACAGGCTAATCAGCCCCAGCATTTT. It specifies CASSPRSQANQPQHF.

The chain carries TRBV18 and TRBJ1-1; TRBD1 is a possible D gene (5 bases). Germline CDR1 reads KGHSH; CDR2 reads LQKENI. The CDR3 is 14 residues long. The V and J ends lost 2 bases and 1 base respectively, with 8 bases between them. As DNA, the CDR3 is TGTGCCAGCTCACCAAGGGGCGCGAACACTGAAGCTTTCTTT. Translated, it gives CASSPRGANTEAFF.

The rearrangement joins TRBV7-8 to TRBJ2-7; 7 bases line up with TRBD1. V lost 5 bases and J lost 6; bases outside the gene matches: 7. This CDR3 comprises 13 residues. Germline CDR1 reads SGHVS; CDR2 reads FQNEAQ. CDR3 DNA sequence: TGTGCCAGCAGCCAACTGACAGGGCGCGAGCAGTACTTC. It translates to CASSQLTGREQYF.

The V and J genes are TRBV10-1 and TRBJ2-2; 7 bases agree with TRBD1. Trimming removed 0 bases from V and 6 bases from J; junction bases left unmatched: 10. Germline V gene lookup returns CDR1 WNHNN and CDR2 SYGVQD (reference sequence). The CDR3 is made up of 17 amino acids. CDR3 amino acids: CASSESRGPLGAGELFF. CDR3 coding DNA: TGCGCCAGCAGTGAGTCGAGGGGGCCTCTGGGCGCCGGGGAGCTGTTTTTT.

The V and J genes are TRBV28 and TRBJ1-2; maybe TRBD1 (6 bases). V was cut by 3 bases and J by 8 bases, with 13 bases left in between. In germline, CDR1 is MDHEN, CDR2 SYDVKM. The CDR3 spans 13 residues. In DNA form, the CDR3 reads TGTGCCAGCAGTTTCATAGGGGGAAGGGGCTACACCTTC. It translates to CASSFIGGRGYTF.

The rearrangement joins TRBV2 to TRBJ2-7; the D is unclear. This CDR3 has 13 residues. The V end was cut by 3 bases, the J end by 4 bases, with 10 bases between. The germline V gene has CDR1 SNHLY and CDR2 FYNNEI. CDR3 loop: CASSEVTPYEQYV. CDR3 DNA sequence: TGTGCCAGCAGTGAGGTGACACCATACGAGCAGTACGTC.

This clone appeared a few times. The rearrangement uses TRBV7-9 and TRBJ2-2, with 10 positions matching TRBD2. With 5 bases clipped from V and 3 bases from J, the junction kept 3 bases outside the gene matches. The length of the CDR3 is 15 residues. Germline V lookup: CDR1 SEHNR, CDR2 FQNEAQ (reference sequence). CDR3 coding DNA: TGTGCCAGCAGCCTGGGACTAGCGTACACCGGGGAGCTGTTTTTT. This codes for CASSLGLAYTGELFF.

This rearrangement joins TRBV13 to TRBJ2-3, with D possibly matching TRBD2 (5 bases). The germline V and J ends were trimmed by 5 bases and 0 bases, with 12 bases remaining between them. The CDR3 is made up of 15 amino acids. CDR1 and CDR2 from the germline V gene are PRHDT and FYEKMQ (reference sequence). Here the CDR3 DNA reads TGTGCCAGCAGCCTGCGGGCCCCGAGCACAGATACGCAGTATTTT. Protein sequence: CASSLRAPSTDTQYF.

V usage is TRBV20-1 and J usage is TRBJ2-7; no definite D call. The germline gives CDR1 DFQATT, CDR2 SNEGSKA (reference sequence). The CDR3 runs 11 residues. The germline V and J ends were trimmed by 7 bases and 1 base, with 8 bases remaining between them. The CDR3 loop is CSGVSSYEQYF. The CDR3 region has the DNA TGCAGTGGTGTATCTTCCTACGAGCAGTACTTC.

The chain couples TRBV4-2 to TRBJ2-5, with 9 positions matching TRBD2. The CDR3 is 17 residues long. The trim removed 2 bases at V and 5 bases at J, leaving 12 bases unmatched. Germline CDR1 is LGHNA and CDR2 is YNFKEQ. DNA of the CDR3: TGTGCCAGCAGCCAACCCACTACGGCGGGAGGGGGGGAGACCCAGTACTTC. It translates to CASSQPTTAGGGETQYF.

The gene calls are TRBV9 and TRBJ2-2; D ambiguous. The CDR3 is 13 amino acids. The ends were cut back, 2 bases at V and 5 bases at J, with 7 bases in the middle. CDR1 and CDR2 from the germline V gene are SGDLS and YYNGEE. CDR3 sequence (DNA): TGTGCCAGCAGCGTTGACTCTACCGGGGAGCTGTTTTTT. It encodes CASSVDSTGELFF.

The chain employs TRBV15 and TRBJ1-1; 8 bases match TRBD1. The CDR3 is 13 amino acids. Germline V gene sequence: CDR1 LNHNV, CDR2 YYDKDF (reference sequence). Trimming cost V 5 bases and J 3 bases; bases outside gene matches: 2. CDR3 nucleotides: TGTGCCACCAGCCAGACAGGGGACACTGAAGCTTTCTTT. The encoded protein is CATSQTGDTEAFF.

The rearrangement uses TRBV19 and TRBJ1-4, with D possibly TRBD1 on 5 matching bases. This CDR3 comprises 15 residues. V was cut by 7 bases and J by 0 bases, with 12 bases left in between. CDR1 LNHDA and CDR2 SQIVND come from the germline V gene (reference sequence). As DNA, the CDR3 is TGTGCCAGTAATAAAAGGGGATCAACTAATGAAAAACTGTTTTTT. Its protein product is CASNKRGSTNEKLFF.

In this sample, this clone turned up a few times. The V and J genes are TRBV7-9 and TRBJ1-3; TRBD1 might be the D (6 bases). The germline gives CDR1 SEHNR, CDR2 FQNEAQ (reference sequence). The CDR3 runs to 16 residues. V lost 4 bases, J lost 1 base, and 14 bases lay in between. In DNA form, the CDR3 reads TGTGCCAGCAGCTCACGAAGGGGGGGATCTGGAAACACCATATATTTT. Translation gives CASSSRRGGSGNTIYF.

V gene TRBV28 combines with J gene TRBJ1-5; possible D gene TRBD1, 6 bases. The germline gives CDR1 MDHEN, CDR2 SYDVKM. V dropped 6 bases and J dropped 6 bases, with 12 bases sitting between them. The CDR3 length is 13 residues. This CDR3 is CASREGVGQPQHF. The CDR3 coding sequence is TGTGCCAGCAGAGAGGGGGTGGGTCAGCCCCAGCATTTT.

This chain connects TRBV7-8 to TRBJ2-5; the match to TRBD2 covers 8 bases. V was clipped by 7 bases and J by 2 bases; unmatched bases: 6. This CDR3 has 14 residues. In germline, CDR1 is SGHVS, CDR2 FQNEAQ. The CDR3 nucleotides are TGTGCCAGCAACAGACTAGCGCGACAAGAGACCCAGTACTTC. Its translation is CASNRLARQETQYF.

Here the CDR3 DNA reads TGTGCCAGCTCACGAGACAGGGGGAACGAAAAACTGTTTTTT. This encodes CASSRDRGNEKLFF. The genes are TRBV18 and TRBJ1-4; 9 bases fit TRBD1. V shed 4 bases and J 8 bases; nucleotides not matched to a gene: 5. CDR1 is KGHSH, CDR2 LQKENI, per germline. The CDR3 sequence is 14 residues long.

The V call is TRBV5-4, the J call TRBJ2-5, with 10 bases fitting TRBD2. The trim removed 3 bases at V and 4 bases at J, leaving 3 bases unmatched. This CDR3 has 14 amino acids. Germline CDR1 is SGHNT and CDR2 is YYREEE (reference sequence). CDR3 amino acids: CASSWGTSVETQYF. The DNA of the CDR3 is TGTGCCAGCAGCTGGGGGACTAGCGTAGAGACCCAGTACTTC. Full variable domain (outside the CDR3, taken from reference TRBV5-4 and TRBJ2-5): ETGVTQSPTHLIKTRGQQVTLRCSSQSGHNTVSWYQQALGQGPQFIFQYYREEENGRGNFPPRFSGLQFPNYSSELNVNALELDDSALYLCASSWGTSVETQYFGPGTRLLVL.

The V call is TRBV7-2, the J call TRBJ2-3, with D possibly matching TRBD2 (5 bases). The CDR3 runs to 15 residues. Trimming removed 1 base from V and 5 bases from J, with 13 bases in between. The germline V gene encodes CDR1 SGHTA and CDR2 FQGNSA. CDR3 nucleotides: TGTGCCAGCAGCTTAGGAGCGGTCATTATAGATACGCAGTATTTT. It is translated as CASSLGAVIIDTQYF.

This sequence joins TRBV6-1 and TRBJ2-7; 9 nucleotides match TRBD1. Germline lookup yields CDR1 MNHNS and CDR2 SASEGT. V lost 6 bases and J lost 3; bases outside the gene matches: 3. CDR3 length: 13 residues. For the CDR3, the DNA is TGTGCCAGCAGAGGGACAGGGTACTACGAGCAGTACTTC. It codes for CASRGTGYYEQYF.

This clone has just one count. CDR3 residues: CASSPPITGKTLYEQYF. The CDR3 nucleotides are TGTGCCAGCAGCCCGCCGATTACAGGGAAAACCCTTTACGAGCAGTACTTC. The chain carries TRBV5-5 and TRBJ2-7, with D possibly matching TRBD1 (6 bases). The germline V gene encodes CDR1 SGHKS and CDR2 YYEKEE (reference sequence). The CDR3 totals 17 residues. Trimming pared 4 bases from V and 4 bases from J, leaving 24 bases between. Complete variable domain (other parts from reference TRBV5-5 and TRBJ2-7): DAGVTQSPTHLIKTRGQQVTLRCSPISGHKSVSWYQQVLGQGPQFIFQYYEKEERGRGNFPDRFSARQFPNYSSELNVNALLLGDSALYLCASSPPITGKTLYEQYFGPGTRLTVT.

This chain connects TRBV6-4 to TRBJ2-3; a possible D gene is TRBD1 (6 bases). Germline lookup yields CDR1 MRHNA and CDR2 SNTAGT. This CDR3 is built from 15 residues. V lost 3 bases, J lost 2 bases, and 12 bases lay in between. CDR3 DNA sequence: TGTGCCAGCAGTGAACACAGGGAATTCACAGATACGCAGTATTTT. Protein sequence: CASSEHREFTDTQYF.

The gene calls are TRBV7-2 and TRBJ2-7; maybe TRBD2 (5 bases). Germline assignment: CDR1 SGHTA and CDR2 FQGNSA. The V end lost 5 bases, the J end lost 7 bases, and 9 bases lay between the germline ends. This CDR3 has 11 residues. The CDR3 is CASSPPGEQYF. The DNA for the CDR3 is TGTGCCAGCAGCCCCCCGGGAGAGCAGTACTTC. Drawing the rest from reference TRBV7-2 and TRBJ2-7, the complete variable domain is GAGVSQSPSNKVTEKGKDVELRCDPISGHTALYWYRQSLGQGLEFLIYFQGNSAPDKSGLPSDRFSAERTGGSVSTLTIQRTQQEDSAVYLCASSPPGEQYFGPGTRLTVT.

The rearrangement links TRBV6-1 to TRBJ2-3, with D possibly being TRBD1 (6 bases). Germline CDR1 and CDR2: MNHNS and SASEGT. The CDR3 is 14 amino acids. V was pared by 3 bases and J by 3 bases, with 10 bases between. The CDR3 here is CASSEHRATDTQYF. In DNA form, the CDR3 reads TGTGCCAGCAGTGAGCACAGGGCAACAGATACGCAGTATTTT.

The gene calls are TRBV5-1 and TRBJ1-5, with a weak D call TRBD1 (5 bases). Germline CDR1 SGHRS, CDR2 YFSETQ. The V and J ends lost 6 bases and 1 base respectively, with 14 bases between them. The CDR3 is made up of 15 amino acids. CDR3 amino acids: CASTPTGESNQPQHF. CDR3 DNA: TGCGCCAGCACGCCCACGGGGGAAAGCAATCAGCCCCAGCATTTT.

The chain uses TRBV28 and TRBJ1-5; D is undetermined. The ends were cut back, 5 bases at V and 0 bases at J, with 11 bases in the middle. This CDR3 has 15 amino acids. Germline V lookup: CDR1 MDHEN, CDR2 SYDVKM. CDR3 amino acids: CASSPGFYSNQPQHF. As DNA, the CDR3 is TGTGCCAGCAGTCCAGGATTTTATAGCAATCAGCCCCAGCATTTT.

The chain is built from TRBV7-9 and TRBJ2-1; the match to TRBD2 covers 11 bases. The CDR3 runs 13 residues. The germline V gene has CDR1 SEHNR and CDR2 FQNEAQ (reference sequence). The V segment lost 8 bases and the J segment 9 bases; nucleotides outside the gene matches: 6. CDR3 DNA sequence: TGTGCCAGCCATAGCGGGAGGGCCGGTGAGCAGTTCTTC. This encodes CASHSGRAGEQFF.

The genes are TRBV7-2 and TRBJ2-1; D is perhaps TRBD1 (6 bases). V was trimmed by 3 bases and J by 3 bases, leaving 12 bases between them. This CDR3 has 15 amino acids. Germline V lookup: CDR1 SGHTA, CDR2 FQGNSA. The CDR3 DNA reads as TGTGCCAGCAGCTTTATGCCGACAGGCTACAATGAGCAGTTCTTC. It is translated as CASSFMPTGYNEQFF.

The chain carries TRBV25-1 and TRBJ1-2, with a tentative D call TRBD1 (5 bases). Germline V gene lookup returns CDR1 MGHDK and CDR2 SYGVNS. The CDR3 contains 14 residues. The germline V and J ends were trimmed by 5 bases and 4 bases, with 14 bases remaining between them. Here the CDR3 reads CASSTLRDTYGYTF. The CDR3 bases are TGTGCCAGCAGTACCCTCAGGGATACCTATGGCTACACCTTC.